This T cell receptor (beta chain) was sequenced during a study of shared clonotypes between healthy human individuals. The germline gives CDR1 MDHEN, CDR2 SYDVKM. This CDR3 has 11 residues. Concerning this clone itself: One junction end does not reproduce the germline sequence, and a read error may be involved.

Profiling relied on immunoSEQ multiplex PCR, and the TCRdb table lists in-frame clones only, not all of them. The table has approximately 1,500,000 clones, roughly 98% seen once. Healthy and HIV-negative, the adult donors had no recent acute infections or vaccinations. The chain couples TRBV28 to TRBJ2-1; TRBD1 matches 7 bases. The TCR originated in a young man in good health. Sequencing used naive CD4+ T cells sorted from blood. The subset is: CD45RA+ positively selected. The CDR3 region is CASSQGTVPIF. As DNA, the CDR3 is TGTGCCAGCAGTCAAGGGACAGTTCCCATCTTC.